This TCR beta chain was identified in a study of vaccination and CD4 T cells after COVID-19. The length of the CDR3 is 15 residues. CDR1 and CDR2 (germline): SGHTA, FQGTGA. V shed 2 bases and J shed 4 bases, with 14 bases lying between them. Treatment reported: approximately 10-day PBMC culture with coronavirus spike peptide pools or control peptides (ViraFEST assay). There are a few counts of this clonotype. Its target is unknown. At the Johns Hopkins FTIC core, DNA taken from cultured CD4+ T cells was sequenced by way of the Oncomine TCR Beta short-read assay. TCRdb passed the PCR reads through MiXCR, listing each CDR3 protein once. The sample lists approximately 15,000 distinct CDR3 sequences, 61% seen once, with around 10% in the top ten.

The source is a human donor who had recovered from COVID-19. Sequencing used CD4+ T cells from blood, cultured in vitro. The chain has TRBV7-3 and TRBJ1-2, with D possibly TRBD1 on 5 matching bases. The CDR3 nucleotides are TGTGCCAGCAGCTTAGATGGGGGAGGTGTCTATGGCTACACCTTC. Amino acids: CASSLDGGGVYGYTF.